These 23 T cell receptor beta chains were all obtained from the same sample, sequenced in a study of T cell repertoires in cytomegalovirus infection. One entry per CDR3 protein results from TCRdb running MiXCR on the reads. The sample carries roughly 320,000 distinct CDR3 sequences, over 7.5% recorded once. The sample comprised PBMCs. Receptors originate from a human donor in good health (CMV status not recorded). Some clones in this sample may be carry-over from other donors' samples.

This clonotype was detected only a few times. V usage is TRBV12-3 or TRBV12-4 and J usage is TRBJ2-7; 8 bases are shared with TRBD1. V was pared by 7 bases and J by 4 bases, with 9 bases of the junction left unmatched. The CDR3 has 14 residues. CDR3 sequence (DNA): TGTGCCAGCACGGTGGGACAGGCCGGATACGAGCAGTACTTC. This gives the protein CASTVGQAGYEQYF.

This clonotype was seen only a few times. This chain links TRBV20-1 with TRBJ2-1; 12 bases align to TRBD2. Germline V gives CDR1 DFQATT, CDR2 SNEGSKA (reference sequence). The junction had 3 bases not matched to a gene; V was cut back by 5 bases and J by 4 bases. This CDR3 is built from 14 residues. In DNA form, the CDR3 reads TGCAGTGCTTCTCTAGCGGGGGGGTACAATGAGCAGTTCTTC. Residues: CSASLAGGYNEQFF.

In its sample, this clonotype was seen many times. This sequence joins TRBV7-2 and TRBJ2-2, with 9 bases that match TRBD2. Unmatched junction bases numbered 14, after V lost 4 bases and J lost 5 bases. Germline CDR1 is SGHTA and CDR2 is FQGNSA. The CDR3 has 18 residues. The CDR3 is CASSYFSRRSGGTGELFF. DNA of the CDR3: TGTGCCAGCAGCTATTTTTCCCGCCGGAGCGGGGGGACCGGGGAGCTGTTTTTT.

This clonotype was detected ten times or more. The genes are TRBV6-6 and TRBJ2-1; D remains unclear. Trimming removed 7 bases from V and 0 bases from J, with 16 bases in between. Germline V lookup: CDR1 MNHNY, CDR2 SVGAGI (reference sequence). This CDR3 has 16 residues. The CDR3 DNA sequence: TGTGCCAGCACCGGATTTCTCACCAGCTCCTACAATGAGCAGTTCTTC. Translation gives CASTGFLTSSYNEQFF.

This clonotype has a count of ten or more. The DNA for the CDR3 is TGTGCCAGCAGCTTTCTTTCTCGAGCGCCGAGCTCCTACAATGAGCAGTTCTTC. Residues: CASSFLSRAPSSYNEQFF. The chain has TRBV7-2 and TRBJ2-1; the D is unclear. Germline CDR1 is SGHTA and CDR2 is FQGNSA. The V gene lost 3 bases and the J gene lost 0 bases, with 18 bases spanning the gap. The CDR3 length is 18 residues.

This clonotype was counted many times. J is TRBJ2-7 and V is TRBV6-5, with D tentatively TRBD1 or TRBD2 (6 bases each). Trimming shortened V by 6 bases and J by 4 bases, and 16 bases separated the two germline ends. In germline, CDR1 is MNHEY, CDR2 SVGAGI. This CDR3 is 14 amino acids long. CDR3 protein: CASRGAGFRYEQYF. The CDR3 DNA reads TGTGCCAGCAGGGGGGCGGGGTTTCGGTACGAGCAGTACTTC.

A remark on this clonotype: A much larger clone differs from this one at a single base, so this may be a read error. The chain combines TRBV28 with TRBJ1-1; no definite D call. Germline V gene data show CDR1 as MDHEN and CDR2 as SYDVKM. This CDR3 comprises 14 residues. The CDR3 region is CARSFWRLNTEAFF. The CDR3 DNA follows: TGTGCCCGCAGTTTTTGGCGGCTGAACACTGAAGCTTTCTTT.

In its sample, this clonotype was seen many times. The CDR3 nucleotides are TGTGCCAGCAGCTTATTGGGGGGGACTTACAATGAGCAGTTCTTC. Translation gives CASSLLGGTYNEQFF. V is TRBV7-2 and J is TRBJ2-1; 7 bases align to TRBD2. V shed 2 bases, J shed 4 bases, and the junction held 5 bases outside the gene matches. This CDR3 is built from 15 residues. CDR1 and CDR2 (germline): SGHTA, FQGNSA.

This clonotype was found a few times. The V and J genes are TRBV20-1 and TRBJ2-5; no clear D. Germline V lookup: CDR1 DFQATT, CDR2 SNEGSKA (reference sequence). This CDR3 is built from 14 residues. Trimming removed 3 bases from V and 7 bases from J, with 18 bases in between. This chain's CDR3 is CSASRTDKLSTQYF. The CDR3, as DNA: TGCAGTGCTAGCAGGACCGACAAGCTATCGACCCAGTACTTC.

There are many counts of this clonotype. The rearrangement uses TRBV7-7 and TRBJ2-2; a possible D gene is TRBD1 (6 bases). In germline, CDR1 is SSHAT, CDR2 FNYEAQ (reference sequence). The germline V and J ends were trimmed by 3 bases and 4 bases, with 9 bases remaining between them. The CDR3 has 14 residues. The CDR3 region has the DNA TGTGCCAGCAGCTTTCAGGGGAGCACCGGGGAGCTGTTTTTT. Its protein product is CASSFQGSTGELFF. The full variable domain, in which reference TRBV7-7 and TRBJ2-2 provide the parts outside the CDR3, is GAGVSQSPRYKVTKRGQDVTLRCDPISSHATLYWYQQALGQGPEFLTYFNYEAQPDKSGLPSDRFSAERPEGSISTLTIQRTEQRDSAMYRCASSFQGSTGELFFGEGSRLTVL.

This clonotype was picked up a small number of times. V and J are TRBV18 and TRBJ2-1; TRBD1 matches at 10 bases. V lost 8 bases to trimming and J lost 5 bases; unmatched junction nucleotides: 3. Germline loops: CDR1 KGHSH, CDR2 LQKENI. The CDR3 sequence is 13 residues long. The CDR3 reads CASGTGVHNEQFF. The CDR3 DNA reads TGTGCCAGCGGGACAGGGGTTCACAATGAGCAGTTCTTC.

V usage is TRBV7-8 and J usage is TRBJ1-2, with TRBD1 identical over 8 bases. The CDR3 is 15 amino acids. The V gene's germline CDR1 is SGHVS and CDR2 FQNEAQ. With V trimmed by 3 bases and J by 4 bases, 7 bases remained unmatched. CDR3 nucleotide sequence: TGTGCCAGCAGCTTCTCGACAGGGGACGTCTATGGCTACACCTTC. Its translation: CASSFSTGDVYGYTF.

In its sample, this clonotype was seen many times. The CDR3 sequence is CSARDAGVSYEQYF. The CDR3 DNA sequence: TGCAGTGCTAGAGATGCGGGAGTAAGCTACGAGCAGTACTTC. The chain carries TRBV20-1 and TRBJ2-7; 7 positions match TRBD2. The V segment lost 0 bases and the J segment 3 bases; nucleotides outside the gene matches: 5. CDR3 length equals 14 residues. CDR1 and CDR2 from the germline V gene are DFQATT and SNEGSKA (reference sequence).

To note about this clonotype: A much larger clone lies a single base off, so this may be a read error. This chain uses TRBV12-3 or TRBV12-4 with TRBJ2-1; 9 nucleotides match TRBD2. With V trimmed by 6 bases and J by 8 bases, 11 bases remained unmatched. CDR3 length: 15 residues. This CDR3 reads CASSYCGRGGDEQFF. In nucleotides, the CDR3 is TGTGCCAGCAGCTACTGTGGGCGCGGGGGGGATGAGCAGTTCTTC.

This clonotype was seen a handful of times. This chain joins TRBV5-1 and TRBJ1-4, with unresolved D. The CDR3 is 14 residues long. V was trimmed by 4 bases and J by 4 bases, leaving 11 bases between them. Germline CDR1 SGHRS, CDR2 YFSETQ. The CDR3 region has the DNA TGCGCCAGCAGCATAGGACCCGTTAATGAAAAACTGTTTTTT. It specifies CASSIGPVNEKLFF.

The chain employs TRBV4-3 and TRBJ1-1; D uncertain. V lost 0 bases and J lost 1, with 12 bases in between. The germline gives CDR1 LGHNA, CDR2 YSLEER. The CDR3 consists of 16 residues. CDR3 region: CASSQDLGLGNTEAFF. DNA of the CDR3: TGCGCCAGCAGCCAAGATTTAGGATTGGGGAACACTGAAGCTTTCTTT.

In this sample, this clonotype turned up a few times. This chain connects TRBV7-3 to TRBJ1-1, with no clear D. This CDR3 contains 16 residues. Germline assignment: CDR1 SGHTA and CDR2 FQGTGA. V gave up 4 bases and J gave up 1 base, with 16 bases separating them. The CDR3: CASSSRTVTRNTEAFF. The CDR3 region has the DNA TGTGCCAGCAGCTCACGGACGGTCACAAGGAACACTGAAGCTTTCTTT.

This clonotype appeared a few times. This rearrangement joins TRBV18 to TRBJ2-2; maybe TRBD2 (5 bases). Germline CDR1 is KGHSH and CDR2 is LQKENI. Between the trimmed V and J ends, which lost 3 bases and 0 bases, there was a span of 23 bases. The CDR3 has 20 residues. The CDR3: CASSPLVWTARRPNTGELFF. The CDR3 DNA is TGTGCCAGCTCACCCTTGGTGTGGACCGCCAGGAGGCCGAACACCGGGGAGCTGTTTTTT.

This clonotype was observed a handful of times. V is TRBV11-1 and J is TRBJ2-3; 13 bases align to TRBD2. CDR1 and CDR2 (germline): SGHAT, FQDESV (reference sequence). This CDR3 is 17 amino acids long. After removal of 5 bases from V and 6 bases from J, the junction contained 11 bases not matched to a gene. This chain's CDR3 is CASSLRTSGGPQDTQYF. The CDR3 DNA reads TGTGCCAGCAGCCTAAGGACTAGCGGGGGACCGCAGGATACGCAGTATTTT.

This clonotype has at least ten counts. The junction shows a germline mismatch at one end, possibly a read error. The CDR3 region is CASSLTTEELFF. The CDR3, as DNA: TGTGCCAGCAGCTTAACCACCGAGGAGCTGTTTTTT. The rearrangement links TRBV7-2 to TRBJ2-2; D is undetermined. Germline loops: CDR1 SGHTA, CDR2 FQGNSA. The CDR3 loop spans 12 amino acids.

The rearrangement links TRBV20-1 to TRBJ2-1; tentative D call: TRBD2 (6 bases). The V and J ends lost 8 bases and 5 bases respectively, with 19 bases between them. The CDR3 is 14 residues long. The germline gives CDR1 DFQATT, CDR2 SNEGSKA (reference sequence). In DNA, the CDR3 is TGCAGTTTACCGAGCGAGGCGGGGAACAATGAGCAGTTCTTC. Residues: CSLPSEAGNNEQFF.

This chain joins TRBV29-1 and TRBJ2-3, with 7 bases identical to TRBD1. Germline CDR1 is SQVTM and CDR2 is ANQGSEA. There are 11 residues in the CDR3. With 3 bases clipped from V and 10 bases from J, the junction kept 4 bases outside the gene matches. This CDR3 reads CSVDEGAAQYF. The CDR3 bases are TGCAGCGTTGATGAGGGGGCGGCGCAGTATTTT.

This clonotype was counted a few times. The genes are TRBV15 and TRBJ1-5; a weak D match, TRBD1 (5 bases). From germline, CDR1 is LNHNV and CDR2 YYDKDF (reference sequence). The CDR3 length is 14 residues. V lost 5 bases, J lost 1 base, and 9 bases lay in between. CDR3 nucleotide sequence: TGTGCCACCAGCGTCCGGGACAGCAATCAGCCCCAGCATTTT. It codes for CATSVRDSNQPQHF.